The 20 T cell receptor beta chains given below trace back to one sample, sequenced in a study of T cells after posttransplantation cyclophosphamide. Only in-frame clones appear in the TCRdb table, and some are missing; sequencing was by immunoSEQ multiplex PCR. This sample has roughly 6,900 clones, with approximately 97% found just once. Sequenced input: naive CD8+ T cells sorted from PBMCs. Source of these receptors: a woman aged 25 to 45 in good health and a related stem cell transplant donor.

The chain couples TRBV5-1 to TRBJ1-1; no firm D call. Germline CDR1 and CDR2: SGHRS and YFSETQ. The CDR3 runs to 14 residues. Trimming pared 0 bases from V and 4 bases from J, leaving 10 bases between. Written as DNA, the CDR3 is TGCGCCAGCAGCTTGGGGCAGGCCTCCACTGAAGCTTTCTTT. It is translated as CASSLGQASTEAFF.

This clone was seen just once. CDR3 sequence reads: CASTPGGYEQYF. The CDR3 DNA follows: TGTGCCAGCACCCCAGGGGGTTACGAGCAGTACTTC. The genes are TRBV7-8 and TRBJ2-5, with 7 bases identical to TRBD1. The last part of the DNA fits TRBJ2-7 better; the J call may be wrong. The CDR3 extends over 12 amino acids. Per the germline V gene, CDR1 is SGHVS and CDR2 is FQNEAQ.

The V call is TRBV5-6, the J call TRBJ2-7; tentatively, D is TRBD1 (6 bases). Germline CDR1 is SGHDT and CDR2 is YYEEEE. The CDR3 consists of 15 residues. V lost 1 base and J 3 bases, leaving 14 bases between the germline ends. CDR3 DNA: TGTGCCAGCAGCTTGAGGGGACACGGGTTCTACGAGCAGTACTTC. Its protein is CASSLRGHGFYEQYF.

V and J are TRBV7-9 and TRBJ1-2; no clear D gene. The germline V and J ends were trimmed by 1 base and 10 bases, with 10 bases remaining between them. From germline, CDR1 is SEHNR and CDR2 FQNEAQ (reference sequence). This CDR3 spans 12 amino acids. CDR3 sequence: CASSLGLQTYTF. The CDR3 coding sequence is TGTGCCAGCAGCTTAGGTTTACAGACCTACACCTTC.

The V gene is TRBV5-1, the J gene TRBJ2-5; 9 nucleotides line up with TRBD1. J gave up 0 bases and V 4 bases, and 4 bases lay outside the gene matches. This CDR3 region has 15 residues. Germline V CDR1 and CDR2: SGHRS, YFSETQ. The CDR3 protein is CASSTQGAHQETQYF. The CDR3 DNA follows: TGCGCCAGCAGCACACAGGGGGCCCACCAAGAGACCCAGTACTTC.

The chain employs TRBV6-6 and TRBJ2-3; D possibly corresponds to TRBD1 (6 bases). Per the germline V gene, CDR1 is MNHNY and CDR2 is SVGAGI (reference sequence). Trimming took off 6 bases at V and 6 bases at J, with 16 bases between the two ends. This CDR3 is built from 14 residues. The CDR3 here is CASRQDQGWDTQYF. The CDR3 bases are TGTGCCAGCAGACAAGACCAGGGGTGGGATACGCAGTATTTT.

J is TRBJ2-7 and V is TRBV7-9; 10 nucleotides line up with TRBD1. The germline V gene encodes CDR1 SEHNR and CDR2 FQNEAQ (reference sequence). Losses at the gene ends were 5 bases for V and 2 bases for J; bases not matched to a gene: 6. The CDR3 runs to 15 residues. The CDR3 sequence: CASSVGTGVPYEQYF. DNA for the CDR3: TGTGCCAGCAGCGTAGGGACAGGGGTTCCCTACGAGCAGTACTTC.

This clone was detected only once. The J gene is TRBJ1-2, the V gene TRBV13; D gene unclear. V lost 5 bases, J lost 2 bases, and 6 bases lay in between. Germline V gene data show CDR1 as PRHDT and CDR2 as FYEKMQ (reference sequence). The CDR3 covers 12 residues. The CDR3 region has the DNA TGTGCCAGCAGCCCCGGGAACTATGGCTACACCTTC. This sequence encodes CASSPGNYGYTF.

The rearrangement joins TRBV7-8 to TRBJ2-1; no definite D call. CDR1 and CDR2 from the germline V gene are SGHVS and FQNEAQ. The V end was cut by 4 bases, the J end by 0 bases, with 16 bases between. The CDR3 covers 17 residues. The CDR3: CASSSWAEPRSYNEQFF. The DNA for the CDR3 is TGTGCCAGCAGCTCCTGGGCAGAACCCCGCTCCTACAATGAGCAGTTCTTC. Based on the CDR3 plus reference TRBV7-8 and TRBJ2-1, the full variable domain is GAGVSQSPRYKVAKRGQDVALRCDPISGHVSLFWYQQALGQGPEFLTYFQNEAQLDKSGLPSDRFFAERPEGSVSTLKIQRTQQEDSAVYLCASSSWAEPRSYNEQFFGPGTRLTVL.

The V gene is TRBV27, the J gene TRBJ2-3, with TRBD2 as a possible D gene (5 bases). The V gene's germline CDR1 is MNHEY and CDR2 SMNVEV (reference sequence). The CDR3 runs to 16 residues. Trimming left V 5 bases short and J 0 bases short, with 15 bases between. The CDR3 DNA is TGTGCCAGCAGTAATGGCGGGCGGCTAAGCACAGATACGCAGTATTTT. Translating gives CASSNGGRLSTDTQYF.

The chain carries TRBV27 and TRBJ2-7; the D gene is possibly TRBD1 (6 bases). This CDR3 is 14 amino acids long. Trimming removed 8 bases from V and 0 bases from J, with 14 bases in between. Germline V gene lookup returns CDR1 MNHEY and CDR2 SMNVEV (reference sequence). Here the CDR3 reads CASGEDRNSYEQYF. CDR3 nucleotides: TGTGCCAGCGGGGAAGACAGGAACTCCTACGAGCAGTACTTC.

The V gene is TRBV29-1, the J gene TRBJ2-1, with 10 bases aligning to TRBD2. Losses at the gene ends were 3 bases for V and 5 bases for J; bases not matched to a gene: 4. This CDR3 comprises 14 residues. The germline V gene has CDR1 SQVTM and CDR2 ANQGSEA. The CDR3 protein is CSVEERGGNNEQFF. The CDR3 DNA follows: TGCAGCGTTGAGGAGCGGGGGGGAAACAATGAGCAGTTCTTC.

J is TRBJ1-1 and V is TRBV4-3; D is possibly TRBD1 (5 bases). CDR3 length: 13 amino acids. The germline V and J ends were trimmed by 0 bases and 7 bases, with 9 bases remaining between them. In germline, CDR1 is LGHNA, CDR2 YSLEER. CDR3 coding DNA: TGCGCCAGCAGCCAAGATCGGGGGATTGAAGCTTTCTTT. Translating it yields CASSQDRGIEAFF.

This clone was seen only once. The gene calls are TRBV19 and TRBJ1-5, with 9 bases that match TRBD1. Looked up from germline, CDR1 is LNHDA and CDR2 is SQIVND (reference sequence). This CDR3 comprises 15 residues. After removal of 5 bases from V and 6 bases from J, the junction contained 8 bases not matched to a gene. CDR3 protein: CASSSPGTGTQPQHF. The CDR3 nucleotides read TGTGCCAGTAGTTCCCCCGGGACAGGGACTCAGCCCCAGCATTTT.

V gene TRBV18 combines with J gene TRBJ1-3, with no clear D. Germline V gives CDR1 KGHSH, CDR2 LQKENI. V lost 2 bases and J lost 2, with 4 bases in between. The CDR3 length is 13 residues. The CDR3 sequence is CASSPTTGNTIYF. The CDR3 coding sequence is TGTGCCAGCTCACCAACTACTGGAAACACCATATATTTT. The whole variable domain, filled in from reference TRBV18 and TRBJ1-3, reads NAGVMQNPRHLVRRRGQEARLRCSPMKGHSHVYWYRQLPEEGLKFMVYLQKENIIDESGMPKERFSAEFPKEGPSILRIQQVVRGDSAAYFCASSPTTGNTIYFGEGSWLTVV.

The V call is TRBV11-1, the J call TRBJ1-1, with a possible D match to TRBD1 (6 bases). The CDR3 length is 15 residues. Deletions cut 4 bases from V and 1 base from J, with 13 bases between. Germline V gives CDR1 SGHAT, CDR2 FQDESV (reference sequence). Written as DNA, the CDR3 is TGTGCCAGCAGCTCAAACAGGGAACAGAACACTGAAGCTTTCTTT. This gives the protein CASSSNREQNTEAFF.

This clone appeared a single time. V usage is TRBV4-3 and J usage is TRBJ1-5; D uncertain. The CDR3 contains 15 residues. Between the trimmed V and J ends, which lost 0 bases and 5 bases, there was a span of 11 bases. Germline V gives CDR1 LGHNA, CDR2 YSLEER. The chain's CDR3 is CASSQEGRWDQPQHF. The CDR3 bases are TGCGCCAGCAGCCAAGAGGGGAGGTGGGATCAGCCCCAGCATTTT.

A note on this clone: A read error may account for a junction end that differs from germline. This chain joins TRBV4-3 and TRBJ1-5; D gene ambiguous. This CDR3 is built from 16 residues. The germline V gene encodes CDR1 LGHNA and CDR2 YSLEER. The CDR3 nucleotides are TGCTCCAGCAGCCAAGATCTTAGTCCCCTAAATCAGCCCCAGCATTTT. Translated, it gives CSSSQDLSPLNQPQHF.

This sequence joins TRBV19 and TRBJ2-5, with D hard to call. V gave up 1 base and J gave up 3 bases, with 12 bases separating them. CDR3 length: 15 residues. The germline V gene has CDR1 LNHDA and CDR2 SQIVND (reference sequence). CDR3: CASSIVGRREETQYF. As DNA, the CDR3 is TGTGCCAGTAGTATAGTAGGTAGACGGGAAGAGACCCAGTACTTC.

V gene TRBV19 combines with J gene TRBJ2-3; 7 positions match TRBD1. V trimming: 3 bases; J trimming: 4 bases; junction bases outside the gene matches: 13. From germline, CDR1 is LNHDA and CDR2 SQIVND (reference sequence). The CDR3 has 17 residues. The CDR3 loop reads CASSIVRQGVLADTQYF. The CDR3 DNA is TGTGCCAGTAGTATCGTCAGGCAGGGGGTCCTCGCAGATACGCAGTATTTT.